One T cell receptor beta chain is described in this entry. Its antigen is not identified. Germline trimming cut 2 bases from V and 3 bases from J; bases unmatched to any gene: 9. There are 16 residues in the CDR3. CDR1 and CDR2 (germline): MNHEY, SVGAGI. The data originate from a study of shared clonotypes between healthy human individuals. The authors distributed each subset's genomic DNA evenly over several immunoSEQ plates. Some clones are missing from TCRdb's copy, which holds only in-frame ones; the method was immunoSEQ multiplex PCR. Found here are roughly 720,000 clones, roughly 88% of them singletons; the top ten hold more than 30%. Broader study findings: A few donors showed sharing of around 5% of naive CD4 clonotypes. Researchers found naive subsets generally carried larger estimated richness than memory subsets.

This receptor was obtained from a man aged 18-30 years in good health. Some clones in this sample may be carry-over from other donors' samples. V usage is TRBV6-5 and J usage is TRBJ2-5, with TRBD1 matching 7 bases. Sequences were obtained from memory CD8+ T cells from PBMCs. Subset given: CD45RO+ cells pooled with CCR7-negative TemRA cells. CDR3 DNA sequence: TGTGCCAGCAGTTACCCCGAGGGGGCAGGGGAAGAGACCCAGTACTTC. Amino acid sequence: CASSYPEGAGEETQYF.